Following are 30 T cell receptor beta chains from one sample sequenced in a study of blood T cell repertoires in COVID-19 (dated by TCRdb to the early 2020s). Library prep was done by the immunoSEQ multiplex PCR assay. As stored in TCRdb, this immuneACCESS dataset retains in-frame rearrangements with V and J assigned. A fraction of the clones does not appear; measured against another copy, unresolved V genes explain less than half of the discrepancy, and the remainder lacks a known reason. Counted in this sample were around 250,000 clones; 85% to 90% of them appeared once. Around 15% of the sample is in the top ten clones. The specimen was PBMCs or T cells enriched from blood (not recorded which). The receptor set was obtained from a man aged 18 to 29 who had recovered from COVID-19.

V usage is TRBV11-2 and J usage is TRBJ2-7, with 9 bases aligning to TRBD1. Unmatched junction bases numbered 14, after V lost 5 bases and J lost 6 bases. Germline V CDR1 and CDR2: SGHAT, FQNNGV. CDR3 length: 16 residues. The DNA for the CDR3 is TGTGCCAGCAGCACGACCGGACAGGGGTCTTGGTCCGAGCAGTACTTC. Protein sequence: CASSTTGQGSWSEQYF.

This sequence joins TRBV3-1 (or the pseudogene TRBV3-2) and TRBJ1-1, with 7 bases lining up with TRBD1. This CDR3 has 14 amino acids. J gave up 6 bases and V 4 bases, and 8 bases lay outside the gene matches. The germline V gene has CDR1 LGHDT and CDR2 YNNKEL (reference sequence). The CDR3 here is CASSRVGGEAEAFF. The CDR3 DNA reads TGTGCCAGCAGCCGAGTAGGGGGCGAGGCTGAAGCTTTCTTT.

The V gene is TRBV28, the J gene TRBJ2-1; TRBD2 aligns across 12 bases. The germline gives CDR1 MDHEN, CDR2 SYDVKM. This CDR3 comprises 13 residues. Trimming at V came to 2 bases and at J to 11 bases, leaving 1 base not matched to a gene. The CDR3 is CASSLRTSGKQFF. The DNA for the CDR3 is TGTGCCAGCAGTTTAAGGACTAGCGGGAAGCAGTTCTTC.

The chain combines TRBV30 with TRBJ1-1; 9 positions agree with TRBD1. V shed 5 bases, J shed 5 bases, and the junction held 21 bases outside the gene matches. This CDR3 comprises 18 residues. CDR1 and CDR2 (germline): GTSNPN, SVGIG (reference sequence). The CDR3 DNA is TGTGCCTGGGACCGGGACAGGGTTTACGGTTCGTCCAAGACTGAAGCTTTCTTT. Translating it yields CAWDRDRVYGSSKTEAFF.

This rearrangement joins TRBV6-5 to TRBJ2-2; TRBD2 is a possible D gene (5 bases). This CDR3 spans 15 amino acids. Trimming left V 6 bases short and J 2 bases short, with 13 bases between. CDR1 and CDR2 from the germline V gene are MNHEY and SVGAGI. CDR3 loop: CASSPRGLNTGELFF. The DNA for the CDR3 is TGTGCCAGCAGCCCCCGGGGTCTAAACACCGGGGAGCTGTTTTTT.

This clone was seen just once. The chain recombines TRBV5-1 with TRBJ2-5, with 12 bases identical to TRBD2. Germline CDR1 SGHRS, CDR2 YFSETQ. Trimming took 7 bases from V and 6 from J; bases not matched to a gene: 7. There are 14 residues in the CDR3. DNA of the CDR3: TGCGCCAGCCAAAGGACTAGCGGGGAACAGACCCAGTACTTC. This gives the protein CASQRTSGEQTQYF.

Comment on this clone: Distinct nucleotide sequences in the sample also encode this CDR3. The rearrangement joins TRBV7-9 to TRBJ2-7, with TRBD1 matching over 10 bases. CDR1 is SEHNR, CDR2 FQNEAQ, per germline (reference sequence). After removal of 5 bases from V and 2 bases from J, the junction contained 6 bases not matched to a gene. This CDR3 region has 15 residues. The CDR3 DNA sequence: TGTGCCAGCAGCAGATCCGGGACAGGGGCCTACGAGCAGTACTTC. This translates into CASSRSGTGAYEQYF.

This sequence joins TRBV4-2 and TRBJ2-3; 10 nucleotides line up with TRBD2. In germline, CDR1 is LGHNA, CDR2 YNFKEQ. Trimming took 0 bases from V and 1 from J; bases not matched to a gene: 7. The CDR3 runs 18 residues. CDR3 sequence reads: CASSQDLSSGGRTDTQYF. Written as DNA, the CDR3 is TGTGCCAGCAGCCAAGATTTGTCTAGCGGGGGCCGCACAGATACGCAGTATTTT.

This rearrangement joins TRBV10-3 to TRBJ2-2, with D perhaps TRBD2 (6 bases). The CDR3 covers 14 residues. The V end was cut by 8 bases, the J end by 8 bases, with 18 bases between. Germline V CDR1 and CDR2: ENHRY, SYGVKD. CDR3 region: CAIRPGDSLGELFF. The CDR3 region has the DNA TGTGCCATCCGACCCGGGGACTCCTTAGGGGAGCTGTTTTTT.

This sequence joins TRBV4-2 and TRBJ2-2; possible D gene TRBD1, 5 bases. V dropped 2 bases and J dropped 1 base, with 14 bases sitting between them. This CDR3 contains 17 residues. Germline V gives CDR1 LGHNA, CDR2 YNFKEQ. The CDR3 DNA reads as TGTGCCAGCAGCCAAAAGGGCGGCAGGGAGAACACCGGGGAGCTGTTTTTT. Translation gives CASSQKGGRENTGELFF.

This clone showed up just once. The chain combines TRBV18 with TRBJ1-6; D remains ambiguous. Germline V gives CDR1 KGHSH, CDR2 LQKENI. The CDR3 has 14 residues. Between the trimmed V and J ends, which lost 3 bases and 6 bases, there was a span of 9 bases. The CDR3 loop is CASSPPLANSPLHF. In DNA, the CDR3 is TGTGCCAGCTCACCCCCGCTAGCTAATTCACCCCTCCACTTT.

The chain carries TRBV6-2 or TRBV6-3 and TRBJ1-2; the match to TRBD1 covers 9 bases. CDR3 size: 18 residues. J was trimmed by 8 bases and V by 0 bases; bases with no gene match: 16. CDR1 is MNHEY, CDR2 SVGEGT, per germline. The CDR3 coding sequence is TGTGCCAGCAGTTACTCCACCGGGACAGGGAACCAAATGGGCGGCTACACCTTC. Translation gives CASSYSTGTGNQMGGYTF.

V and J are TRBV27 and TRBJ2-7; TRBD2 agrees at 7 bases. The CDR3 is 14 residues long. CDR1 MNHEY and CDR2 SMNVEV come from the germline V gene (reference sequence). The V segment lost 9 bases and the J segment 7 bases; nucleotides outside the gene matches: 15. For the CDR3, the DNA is TGTGCCAGTCGGTGGGCTAGCGGAGTCCAGGAGCAGTACTTC. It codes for CASRWASGVQEQYF.

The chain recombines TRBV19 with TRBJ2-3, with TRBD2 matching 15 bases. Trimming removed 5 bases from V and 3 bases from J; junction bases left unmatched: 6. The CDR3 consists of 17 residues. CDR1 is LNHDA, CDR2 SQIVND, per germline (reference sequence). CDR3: CASSGWTSGRGTDTQYF. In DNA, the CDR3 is TGTGCCAGTAGTGGCTGGACTAGCGGGAGGGGGACAGATACGCAGTATTTT.

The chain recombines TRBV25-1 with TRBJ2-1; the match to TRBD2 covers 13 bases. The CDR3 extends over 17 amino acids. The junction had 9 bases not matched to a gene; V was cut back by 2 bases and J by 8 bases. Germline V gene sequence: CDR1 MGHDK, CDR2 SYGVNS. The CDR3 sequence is CASSENSGLAGAYEQFF. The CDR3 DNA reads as TGTGCCAGCAGTGAAAATTCAGGACTAGCGGGAGCCTATGAGCAGTTCTTC.

CDR3 protein: CATSRDREYSNQPQHF. The CDR3 DNA is TGTGCCACCAGCAGGGACAGAGAATATAGCAATCAGCCCCAGCATTTT. This chain connects TRBV15 to TRBJ1-5; tentative D call: TRBD1 (6 bases). Germline loops: CDR1 LNHNV, CDR2 YYDKDF (reference sequence). This CDR3 region has 16 residues. Trimming stripped 3 bases from V and 0 bases from J, with 12 bases between.

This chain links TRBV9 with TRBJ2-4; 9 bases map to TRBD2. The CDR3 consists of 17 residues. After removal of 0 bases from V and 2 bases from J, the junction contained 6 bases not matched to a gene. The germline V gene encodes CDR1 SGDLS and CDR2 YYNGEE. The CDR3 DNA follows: TGTGCCAGCAGCGTAGCTTCCCTAGCGGGGTCCAAAAACATTCAGTACTTC. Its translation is CASSVASLAGSKNIQYF.

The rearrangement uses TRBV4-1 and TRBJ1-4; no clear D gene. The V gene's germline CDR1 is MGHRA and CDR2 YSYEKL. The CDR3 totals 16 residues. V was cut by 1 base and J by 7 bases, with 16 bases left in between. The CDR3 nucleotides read TGCGCCAGCAGCCAAGGTAGCGGGGAGCTGTCTGAAAAACTGTTTTTT. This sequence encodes CASSQGSGELSEKLFF.

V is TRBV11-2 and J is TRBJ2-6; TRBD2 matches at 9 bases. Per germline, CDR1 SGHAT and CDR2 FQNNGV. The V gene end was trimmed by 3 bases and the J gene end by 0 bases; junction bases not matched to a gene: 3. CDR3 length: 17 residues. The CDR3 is CASSFLAGPSGANVLTF. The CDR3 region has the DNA TGTGCCAGCAGCTTTCTAGCGGGACCCTCTGGGGCCAACGTCCTGACTTTC.

In nucleotides, the CDR3 is TGCGCCAGCCGCCCCCACGACCGGGGGGGAGTAAATTCACCCCTCCACTTT. It encodes CASRPHDRGGVNSPLHF. The rearrangement links TRBV5-1 to TRBJ1-6; D is possibly TRBD1 (5 bases). The germline V gene has CDR1 SGHRS and CDR2 YFSETQ. Trimming removed 7 bases at V and 7 bases at J, with 24 bases between. This CDR3 spans 17 amino acids.

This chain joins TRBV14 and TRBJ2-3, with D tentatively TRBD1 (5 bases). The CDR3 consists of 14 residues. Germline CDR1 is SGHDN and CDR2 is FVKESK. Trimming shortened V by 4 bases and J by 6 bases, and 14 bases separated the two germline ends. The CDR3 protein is CASSRIQELDTQYF. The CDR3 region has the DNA TGTGCCAGCAGCCGCATACAGGAGCTGGATACGCAGTATTTT.

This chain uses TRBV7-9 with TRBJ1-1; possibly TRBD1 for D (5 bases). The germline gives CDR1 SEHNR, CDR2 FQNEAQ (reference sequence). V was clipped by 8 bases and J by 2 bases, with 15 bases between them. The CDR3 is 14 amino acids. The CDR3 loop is CASFIGAANTEAFF. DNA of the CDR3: TGTGCCAGCTTCATAGGGGCCGCAAACACTGAAGCTTTCTTT.

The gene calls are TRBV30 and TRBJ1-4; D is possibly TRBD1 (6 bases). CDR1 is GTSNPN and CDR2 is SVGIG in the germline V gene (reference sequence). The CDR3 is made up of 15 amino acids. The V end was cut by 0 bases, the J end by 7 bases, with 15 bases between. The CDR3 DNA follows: TGTGCCTGGAGTGTACTCGGGCAGGGGACTGAAAAACTGTTTTTT. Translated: CAWSVLGQGTEKLFF. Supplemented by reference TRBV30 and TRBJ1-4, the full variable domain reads SQTIHQWPATLVQPVGSPLSLECTVEGTSNPNLYWYRQAAGRGLQLLFYSVGIGQISSEVPQNLSASRPQDRQFILSSKKLLLSDSGFYLCAWSVLGQGTEKLFFGSGTQLSVL.

The CDR3 DNA is TGTGCCAGCAGTGACACCGCCTCCCTAGGAGGCTACACCTTC. Translation: CASSDTASLGGYTF. This chain links TRBV6-1 with TRBJ1-2; no clear D. The CDR3 is 14 residues long. The V gene lost 3 bases and the J gene lost 8 bases, with 16 bases spanning the gap. The germline CDR1 and CDR2 sequences are MNHNS and SASEGT.

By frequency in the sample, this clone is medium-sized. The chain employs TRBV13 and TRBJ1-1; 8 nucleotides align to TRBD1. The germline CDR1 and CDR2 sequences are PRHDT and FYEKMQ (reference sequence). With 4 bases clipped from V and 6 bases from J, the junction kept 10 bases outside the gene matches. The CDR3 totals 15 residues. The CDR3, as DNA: TGTGCCAGCAGCTCCCCGTCCGACAGGGGCGCTGAAGCTTTCTTT. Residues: CASSSPSDRGAEAFF.

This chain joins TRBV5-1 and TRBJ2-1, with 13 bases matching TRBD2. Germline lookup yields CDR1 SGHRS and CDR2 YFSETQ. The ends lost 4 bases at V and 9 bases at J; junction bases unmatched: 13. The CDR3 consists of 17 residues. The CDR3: CASSAQPTSGRATEQFF. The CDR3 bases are TGCGCCAGCAGCGCTCAACCTACTAGCGGGAGGGCCACTGAGCAGTTCTTC.

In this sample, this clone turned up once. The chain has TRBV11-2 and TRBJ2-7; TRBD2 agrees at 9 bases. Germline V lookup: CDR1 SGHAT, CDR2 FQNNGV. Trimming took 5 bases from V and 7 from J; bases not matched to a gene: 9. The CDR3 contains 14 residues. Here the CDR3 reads CASSALAGVDEQYF. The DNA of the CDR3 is TGTGCCAGCAGCGCCTTAGCGGGAGTTGATGAGCAGTACTTC.

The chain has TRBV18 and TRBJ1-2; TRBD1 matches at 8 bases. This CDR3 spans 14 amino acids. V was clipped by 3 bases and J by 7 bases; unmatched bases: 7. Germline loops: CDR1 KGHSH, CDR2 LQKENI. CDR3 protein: CASSPQDRVGGYTF. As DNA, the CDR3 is TGTGCCAGCTCACCCCAGGACAGGGTCGGTGGCTACACCTTC.

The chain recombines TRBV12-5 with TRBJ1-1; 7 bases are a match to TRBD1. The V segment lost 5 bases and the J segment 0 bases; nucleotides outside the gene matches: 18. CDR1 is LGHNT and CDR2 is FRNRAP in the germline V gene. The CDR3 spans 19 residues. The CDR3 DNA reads TGTGCTAGTGGTCTGCCTCCTGACCGGGACAGATTCATGAACACTGAAGCTTTCTTT. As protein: CASGLPPDRDRFMNTEAFF.

CDR3 nucleotides: TGTGCCAGCAGCTTGACAGTGTATAATTCACCCCTCCACTTT. It is translated as CASSLTVYNSPLHF. The V call is TRBV5-4, the J call TRBJ1-6, with D hard to call. V shed 1 base and J shed 4 bases, with 6 bases lying between them. Per the germline V gene, CDR1 is SGHNT and CDR2 is YYREEE (reference sequence). The length of the CDR3 is 14 residues.